The 19 T cell receptor beta chains presented below share a single source sample, sequenced in a study of T cell clonality in common variable immunodeficiency. For these receptors, no antigen is known. Study conclusions and caveats: Reportedly, TCR beta sequences from common variable immunodeficiency showed fewer deletions and N-nucleotide insertions.

Some clones are missing from TCRdb's copy, which holds only in-frame ones; the method was immunoSEQ multiplex PCR. The sample has fewer than 25,000 clones, none seen only once; the top ten hold roughly a quarter. Specimen: peripheral blood mononuclear cells. All receptors derive from a human donor with common variable immunodeficiency.

To note about this clone: The read is 3 residues too short to cover the CDR3 end, so that end is filled in from the germline J gene. V usage is TRBV13 and J usage is TRBJ2-7; TRBD2 matches at 11 bases. V shed 5 bases and J 4 bases; nucleotides not matched to a gene: 22. Germline CDR1 and CDR2: PRHDT and FYEKMQ (reference sequence). The CDR3 consists of 20 residues. Incomplete CDR3 DNA: TGTGCCAGCAGCCCCTACCGGAGACTAGCGGGGATCGGAGGTTCGTACGAG. Amino acids: CASSPYRRLAGIGGSYE. The entire CDR3 sequence reads CASSPYRRLAGIGGSYEQYF.

This clone showed up just a few times. With the read ending 3 residues before the CDR3 end, the germline J gene is used to fill in that end. This chain connects TRBV5-1 to TRBJ1-2, with D unresolved. This CDR3 has 13 residues. Germline V gene data show CDR1 as SGHRS and CDR2 as YFSETQ. V was trimmed by 2 bases and J by 6 bases, leaving 11 bases between them. The CDR3 region is CASSFNSIDGYTF. CDR3 bases read: TGCGCCAGCAGCTTTAACAGTATCGATGGC. Full variable domain (rest looked up from reference TRBV5-1 and TRBJ1-2): KAGVTQTPRYLIKTRGQQVTLSCSPISGHRSVSWYQQTPGQGLQFLFEYFSETQRNKGNFPGRFSGRQFSNSRSEMNVSTLELGDSALYLCASSFNSIDGYTFGSGTRLTVV.

This clone was observed at least ten times. The read stops 3 residues short of the end of the CDR3; the missing end is completed from the germline J gene. The rearrangement joins TRBV20-1 to TRBJ2-5; weak D call: TRBD1 (6 bases). V was pared by 3 bases and J by 2 bases, with 10 bases between. CDR1 is DFQATT and CDR2 is SNEGSKA in the germline V gene (reference sequence). The CDR3 spans 13 residues. CDR3 DNA, as far as it was read: TGCAGTGCTAGGTGGACAGTACAAGAGACC. Residues: CSARWTVQET. The full CDR3 is CSARWTVQETQYF.

This clone came up a few times. From the germline J gene comes the end of the CDR3, since the read stops 3 residues before it. The rearrangement joins TRBV7-9 to TRBJ1-3; 8 nucleotides align to TRBD1. V lost 5 bases to trimming and J lost 1 base; unmatched junction nucleotides: 4. The CDR3 contains 15 residues. Germline CDR1 and CDR2: SEHNR and FQNEAQ (reference sequence). The CDR3 bases that were read are TGTGCCAGCAGCCTGAGACAGGGGTCTGGAAACACC. Its protein product is CASSLRQGSGNT. The complete CDR3 protein is CASSLRQGSGNTIYF.

Ten or more counts support this clone. The CDR3 end falls 3 residues outside the read, so it is completed with the germline J gene. The chain carries TRBV5-5 and TRBJ1-1; the D gene is possibly TRBD1 (6 bases). CDR1 SGHKS and CDR2 YYEKEE come from the germline V gene (reference sequence). V dropped 4 bases and J dropped 5 bases, with 9 bases sitting between them. The CDR3 loop spans 12 amino acids. The part of the CDR3 DNA that was read is TGTGCCAGCAGCAGAGACAGGACTGAA. This translates into CASSRDRTE. The whole CDR3 region reads CASSRDRTEAFF.

This clone was counted only a few times. The read ends 3 residues early relative to the CDR3; the germline J gene fills the gap. The chain combines TRBV6-1 with TRBJ1-2; TRBD1 matches at 8 bases. This CDR3 has 14 amino acids. V gave up 6 bases and J gave up 4 bases; unmatched junction bases: 7. Per germline, CDR1 MNHNS and CDR2 SASEGT. CDR3 residues: CASSELDRGYGYTF. The sequenced part of the CDR3 DNA is TGTGCCAGCAGCGAACTAGACAGGGGCTATGGC.

This clone was seen repeatedly, ten times or more. The read halts 3 residues ahead of the CDR3 end, with the missing end drawn from the germline J gene. The J gene is TRBJ2-5, the V gene TRBV20-1; TRBD1 aligns across 8 bases. This CDR3 comprises 13 residues. CDR1 and CDR2 from the germline V gene are DFQATT and SNEGSKA (reference sequence). With 6 bases clipped from V and 3 bases from J, the junction kept 6 bases outside the gene matches. CDR3 DNA (partial): TGCAGTGCCCCTAGGACAGGGAAAGAGACC. Translated, it gives CSAPRTGKET. The complete CDR3 protein is CSAPRTGKETQYF.

This clone was seen only a few times. The DNA ends 3 residues before the CDR3 does, and the rest of the CDR3 is filled in from the germline J gene. The chain has TRBV20-1 and TRBJ2-7; 9 bases align to TRBD2. The germline V gene encodes CDR1 DFQATT and CDR2 SNEGSKA (reference sequence). CDR3 length: 16 amino acids. The V segment lost 4 bases and the J segment 4 bases; nucleotides outside the gene matches: 14. CDR3 protein: CSAIDPGLANGYEQYF. The CDR3 bases that were read are TGCAGTGCTATAGACCCGGGACTAGCAAACGGGTACGAG.

This clone was counted only a few times. The CDR3 end falls 3 residues outside the read, so it is completed with the germline J gene. The chain joins TRBV19 to TRBJ1-5, with a weak D call TRBD1 (5 bases). This CDR3 contains 14 residues. Trimming shortened V by 8 bases and J by 7 bases, and 18 bases separated the two germline ends. Looked up from germline, CDR1 is LNHDA and CDR2 is SQIVND (reference sequence). The CDR3 region is CASVSRGSGQPQHF. The sequenced part of the CDR3 DNA is TGTGCCAGTGTTTCGAGGGGATCCGGGCAGCCC.

This clone was seen more than once but under ten times. The CDR3 extends 3 residues past the end of the read, so its final part is completed from the germline J gene. This rearrangement joins TRBV7-9 to TRBJ2-7; 12 bases align to TRBD2. Germline CDR1 SEHNR, CDR2 FQNEAQ (reference sequence). The J segment lost 4 bases and the V segment lost 5 bases, leaving 6 bases of the junction unmatched. The CDR3 sequence is 15 residues long. The CDR3 bases that were read are TGTGCCAGCAGCGCTGGACTAGCGGGACGATACGAG. Its protein is CASSAGLAGRYE. The whole CDR3 is CASSAGLAGRYEQYF.

As regards this clone: The CDR3 goes on 3 residues after the read ends, and that part is filled in from the germline J gene. The chain employs TRBV6-2 or TRBV6-3 and TRBJ2-7; TRBD1 agrees at 9 bases. After removal of 1 base from V and 3 bases from J, the junction contained 7 bases not matched to a gene. The CDR3 totals 16 residues. Germline V gene sequence: CDR1 MNHEY, CDR2 SVGEGT. Incomplete CDR3 DNA: TGTGCCAGCAGTTACTTCTGGTGGGACAGGGACTACGAG. This translates into CASSYFWWDRDYE. The whole CDR3 reads CASSYFWWDRDYEQYF.

Worth noting for this clone: The read gets to within 3 residues of the CDR3 end, and the germline J gene fills in the rest. The chain couples TRBV7-6 to TRBJ2-5; TRBD1 matches 11 bases. Trimming removed 5 bases from V and 5 bases from J; junction bases left unmatched: 7. The length of the CDR3 is 15 residues. CDR1 and CDR2 from the germline V gene are SGHVS and FNYEAQ. The covered CDR3 bases are TGTGCCAGCAGCCATCGGACAGGGGGCGTCGAGACC. This encodes CASSHRTGGVET. The whole CDR3 protein reads CASSHRTGGVETQYF.

This clone was seen more than once but under ten times. The sequenced fragment ends 3 residues before the CDR3 boundary, so the rest is inferred from the germline J gene. The genes are TRBV7-2 and TRBJ2-1; 7 bases line up with TRBD1. The germline CDR1 and CDR2 sequences are SGHTA and FQGNSA. The V gene end was trimmed by 5 bases and the J gene end by 4 bases; junction bases not matched to a gene: 8. CDR3 length: 15 residues. CDR3 DNA, as far as it was read: TGTGCCAGCAGCGCAGGGACAGCGAGTTACAATGAG. Its protein product is CASSAGTASYNE. The complete CDR3 reads CASSAGTASYNEQFF.

With regard to this clone: The read terminates 3 residues ahead of where the CDR3 ends, so the germline J gene completes it. The rearrangement links TRBV30 to TRBJ1-5; the D gene is possibly TRBD1 (6 bases). The CDR3 has 13 amino acids. The germline V and J ends were trimmed by 2 bases and 6 bases, with 11 bases remaining between them. Germline V gene sequence: CDR1 GTSNPN, CDR2 SVGIG (reference sequence). The CDR3 loop is CAWSYRDFQPQHF. The part of the CDR3 DNA that was read is TGTGCCTGGAGTTACAGGGATTTTCAGCCC.

This clone was recorded many times. Sequencing ends 3 residues short of the CDR3 end; the germline J gene provides the rest. This chain uses TRBV14 with TRBJ2-1; the match to TRBD2 covers 8 bases. Unmatched junction bases numbered 5, after V lost 3 bases and J lost 4 bases. CDR1 and CDR2 from the germline V gene are SGHDN and FVKESK. CDR3 length: 15 residues. CDR3 protein: CASSHQREFYNEQFF. The sequenced part of the CDR3 DNA is TGTGCCAGCAGCCACCAGCGGGAGTTTTACAATGAG.

In its sample, this clone was seen a few times. Read data end 3 residues before the CDR3 end; the end is taken from the germline J gene. The gene calls are TRBV23-1 and TRBJ2-1, with TRBD2 matching over 7 bases. TRBV23-1 qualifies as an ORF whose function is uncertain. Trimming cost V 4 bases and J 4 bases; bases outside gene matches: 16. The CDR3 extends over 18 amino acids. The CDR3 spells CASSPYLRHSGPYNEQFF. The CDR3 bases that were read are TGCGCCAGCAGTCCATACCTTCGCCATAGCGGGCCTTACAATGAG.

In the case of this clone: The read falls 3 residues short of the CDR3 end, and the missing part is taken from the germline J gene. The chain links TRBV19 to TRBJ1-5, with TRBD1 matching over 9 bases. CDR1 and CDR2 (germline): LNHDA, SQIVND (reference sequence). The CDR3 consists of 19 residues. After removal of 7 bases from V and 6 bases from J, the junction contained 22 bases not matched to a gene. CDR3 bases read: TGTGCCAGTACCTCACCACATAACCGGGACAGGGTGGTGGGTCAGCCC. It translates to CASTSPHNRDRVVGQP. The CDR3 reads in full as CASTSPHNRDRVVGQPQHF.

Comments on this clone: The read gets to within 3 residues of the CDR3 end, and the germline J gene fills in the rest. The V gene is TRBV7-9, the J gene TRBJ1-2; D might be TRBD1 (6 bases). The CDR3 is 15 residues long. Trimming removed 1 base at V and 3 bases at J, with 12 bases between. CDR1 SEHNR and CDR2 FQNEAQ come from the germline V gene (reference sequence). The CDR3 protein is CASSLVAGGHYGYTF. The sequenced CDR3 bases are TGTGCCAGCAGCTTAGTTGCCGGGGGGCACTATGGC. The full variable domain, with the rest looked up from reference TRBV7-9 and TRBJ1-2, is DTGVSQNPRHKITKRGQNVTFRCDPISEHNRLYWYRQTLGQGPEFLTYFQNEAQLEKSRLLSDRFSAERPKGSFSTLEIQRTEQGDSAMYLCASSLVAGGHYGYTFGSGTRLTVV.

This clone was observed a few times. Read data end 3 residues before the CDR3 end; the end is taken from the germline J gene. The chain employs TRBV5-1 and TRBJ2-6; weak D call: TRBD1 (7 bases). Trimming pared 0 bases from V and 4 bases from J, leaving 17 bases between. CDR1 and CDR2 (germline): SGHRS, YFSETQ. The CDR3 loop spans 18 amino acids. CDR3 DNA, as far as it was read: TGCGCCAGCAGCTTGGGGACAGGAGGGACCTCCGGGGCCAACGTC. Amino acids: CASSLGTGGTSGANV. The full CDR3 protein reads CASSLGTGGTSGANVLTF.